This T cell receptor (beta chain) was sequenced in a study of lymphopenia after photon versus proton radiotherapy. Study-wide results and limits: Larger post-nadir TCR diversity loss correlated inversely with survival in deceased patients. Post-nadir diversity loss with photons came from oligoclonal expansion, particularly CD8+ Temra cells. Relative stability marked proton patients; photon patients lost diversity and naive cells.

This clone was counted once. As yet, its antigen is unknown. Germline V gives CDR1 SEHNR, CDR2 FQNEAQ (reference sequence). The CDR3 is 13 amino acids. Trimming shortened V by 5 bases and J by 0 bases, and 8 bases separated the two germline ends. Sequenced by immunoSEQ multiplex PCR; TCRdb stores in-frame clones only, minus some. Among about 40,000 clones listed, 86% were seen once. The J gene is TRBJ2-7, the V gene TRBV7-9; D unresolved. Source: peripheral blood, taken from a patient treated with proton-based radiotherapy. This sequence originates from a woman in her 70s with pancreatic cancer. Some clones in this sample may be carry-over from other donors' samples. CDR3 in amino acids: CASSASDSYEQYF. CDR3 DNA: TGTGCCAGCAGCGCTTCAGACTCCTACGAGCAGTACTTC.